The 17 T cell receptor beta chains below all came from one sample that was sequenced in a study of beta chain features in type 1 diabetes. Expressed TCRB transcripts were sequenced, since all the RNA that had been isolated was reverse transcribed. The protocol was immunoSEQ multiplex PCR, while the TCRdb copy is restricted to in-frame clones and leaves out a portion. Found here are some 160,000 clones, 7.5% to 9.5% of them singletons; the top ten hold about 2.5%. Sequences were obtained from central memory CD4+ T cells from blood. These receptors all come from a woman aged 18-29 years in good health.

This clone was seen only a few times. V is TRBV4-1 and J is TRBJ1-1, with D possibly matching TRBD1 (5 bases). Trimming shortened V by 2 bases and J by 5 bases, and 12 bases separated the two germline ends. The CDR3 contains 14 residues. The V gene's germline CDR1 is MGHRA and CDR2 YSYEKL. In DNA form, the CDR3 reads TGCGCCAGCAGCCAAAACACCGGGGGGACTGAAGCTTTCTTT. Protein: CASSQNTGGTEAFF.

This clone was seen a few times. This chain joins TRBV6-5 and TRBJ1-2, with 11 nucleotides matching TRBD1. Germline CDR1 MNHEY, CDR2 SVGAGI. This CDR3 has 16 residues. The V and J ends lost 4 bases and 4 bases, in that order; junction bases with no gene match: 8. In DNA form, the CDR3 reads TGTGCCAGCAGTTCCGTTGGGACAGGGGGACGCTATGGCTACACCTTC. Protein: CASSSVGTGGRYGYTF.

The sample holds a few counts of this clone. The chain joins TRBV5-4 to TRBJ2-3; tentatively, D is TRBD1 (5 bases). Trimming stripped 0 bases from V and 5 bases from J, with 22 bases between. The CDR3 consists of 18 residues. Germline loops: CDR1 SGHNT, CDR2 YYREEE (reference sequence). CDR3 bases: TGTGCCAGCAGCTTGGTTGGCGCGTCGACAGCAAGAGGAGATACGCAGTATTTT. It specifies CASSLVGASTARGDTQYF.

This clone was recorded a few times. This rearrangement joins TRBV30 to TRBJ1-2; D possibly corresponds to TRBD1 (6 bases). V lost 2 bases and J lost 6, with 10 bases in between. Germline CDR1 GTSNPN, CDR2 SVGIG (reference sequence). The CDR3 extends over 12 amino acids. CDR3 sequence (DNA): TGTGCCTGGAGTCCAGGGGCGAATGGCTACACCTTC. Its protein product is CAWSPGANGYTF.

Only a few counts were recorded for this clone. The rearrangement joins TRBV4-1 to TRBJ1-2; 7 nucleotides agree with TRBD1. Germline V gene data show CDR1 as MGHRA and CDR2 as YSYEKL. The CDR3 covers 17 residues. Trimming at V came to 0 bases and at J to 4 bases, leaving 11 bases not matched to a gene. CDR3 DNA sequence: TGCGCCAGCAGCCAAGACTCGACAGGGATTGGCTTCTATGGCTACACCTTC. Its translation: CASSQDSTGIGFYGYTF.

This clone was counted many times. The V and J genes are TRBV5-1 and TRBJ2-7, with TRBD1 matching over 7 bases. This CDR3 contains 18 residues. J gave up 0 bases and V 4 bases, and 16 bases lay outside the gene matches. The germline V gene has CDR1 SGHRS and CDR2 YFSETQ. CDR3 sequence: CASSTTRAGGEGSYEQYF. The CDR3 DNA reads as TGCGCCAGCAGCACTACACGGGCAGGGGGTGAAGGCTCCTACGAGCAGTACTTC.

This clone was observed a handful of times. The J gene is TRBJ2-5, the V gene TRBV29-1; 12 bases align to TRBD1. Looked up from germline, CDR1 is SQVTM and CDR2 is ANQGSEA. Trimming cost V 4 bases and J 11 bases; bases outside gene matches: 14. This CDR3 is 15 amino acids long. CDR3: CSVVPPIGTGGRQYF. Here the CDR3 DNA reads TGCAGCGTTGTACCCCCCATCGGGACAGGGGGCAGGCAGTACTTC. Variable domain in full (rest from reference TRBV29-1 and TRBJ2-5): SAVISQKPSRDICQRGTSLTIQCQVDSQVTMMFWYRQQPGQSLTLIATANQGSEATYESGFVIDKFPISRPNLTFSTLTVSNMSPEDSSIYLCSVVPPIGTGGRQYFGPGTRLLVL.

This clone came up a few times. The V call is TRBV29-1, the J call TRBJ1-2; tentative D call: TRBD1 (5 bases). CDR3 size: 10 residues. Germline assignment: CDR1 SQVTM and CDR2 ANQGSEA. With 7 bases removed from V and 6 bases from J, the gap between germline ends came to 9 bases. The CDR3 nucleotides read TGCAGCGCGGGGGAGGATGGCTACACCTTC. Translated, it gives CSAGEDGYTF.

The chain employs TRBV11-2 and TRBJ2-1; 8 positions match TRBD2. CDR3 length equals 15 residues. V was pared by 5 bases and J by 4 bases, with 7 bases of the junction left unmatched. The germline CDR1 and CDR2 sequences are SGHAT and FQNNGV. The CDR3 region is CASSTLAGSYNEQFF. CDR3 DNA sequence: TGTGCCAGCAGCACGCTAGCGGGCTCTTACAATGAGCAGTTCTTC.

This clone was observed a handful of times. This chain joins TRBV7-9 and TRBJ2-2; D gene uncertain. CDR1 is SEHNR, CDR2 FQNEAQ, per germline (reference sequence). The CDR3 consists of 14 residues. Trimming left V 5 bases short and J 2 bases short, with 9 bases between. The DNA of the CDR3 is TGTGCCAGCAGCCCCTTCGGTAACACCGGGGAGCTGTTTTTT. Translated: CASSPFGNTGELFF.

There are many counts of this clone. The chain is built from TRBV19 and TRBJ2-5; 10 positions match TRBD2. Germline lookup yields CDR1 LNHDA and CDR2 SQIVND (reference sequence). The CDR3 contains 14 residues. V gave up 5 bases and J gave up 3 bases; unmatched junction bases: 3. Here the CDR3 reads CASSYGLAEETQYF. The CDR3 DNA follows: TGTGCCAGTAGTTATGGACTAGCGGAAGAGACCCAGTACTTC.

This clone was counted only a few times. Other DNA sequences in this specimen translate into the identical CDR3. As DNA, the CDR3 is TGCAGCGTTGGGGAATTGGGGAGGGAGACCCAGTACTTC. Translating it yields CSVGELGRETQYF. V gene TRBV29-1 combines with J gene TRBJ2-5; tentatively, D is TRBD2 (6 bases). This CDR3 is built from 13 residues. Germline V lookup: CDR1 SQVTM, CDR2 ANQGSEA. Trimming took off 4 bases at V and 5 bases at J, with 14 bases between the two ends. The variable domain in full, with the rest retrieved from reference TRBV29-1 and TRBJ2-5, is SAVISQKPSRDICQRGTSLTIQCQVDSQVTMMFWYRQQPGQSLTLIATANQGSEATYESGFVIDKFPISRPNLTFSTLTVSNMSPEDSSIYLCSVGELGRETQYFGPGTRLLVL.

This chain links TRBV2 with TRBJ2-5; TRBD2 matches at 12 bases. The V gene's germline CDR1 is SNHLY and CDR2 FYNNEI. The CDR3 runs to 17 residues. J gave up 2 bases and V 4 bases, and 8 bases lay outside the gene matches. The CDR3 loop is CASSVMGTSGLQETQYF. CDR3 nucleotide sequence: TGTGCCAGCAGTGTGATGGGGACTAGCGGGTTACAAGAGACCCAGTACTTC. The entire variable domain, with the rest obtained from reference TRBV2 and TRBJ2-5, is as follows: EPEVTQTPSHQVTQMGQEVILRCVPISNHLYFYWYRQILGQKVEFLVSFYNNEISEKSEIFDDQFSVERPDGSNFTLKIRSTKLEDSAMYFCASSVMGTSGLQETQYFGPGTRLLVL.

The V call is TRBV7-9, the J call TRBJ2-1, with a weak D call TRBD2 (6 bases). With 5 bases removed from V and 5 bases from J, the gap between germline ends came to 22 bases. This CDR3 is 17 amino acids long. The germline V gene encodes CDR1 SEHNR and CDR2 FQNEAQ (reference sequence). CDR3 residues: CASSPWYGIGGDNEQFF. The CDR3, as DNA: TGTGCCAGCAGCCCCTGGTACGGGATCGGGGGAGACAATGAGCAGTTCTTC.

The chain has TRBV29-1 and TRBJ1-2; D remains ambiguous. The CDR3 is 12 residues long. The V gene's germline CDR1 is SQVTM and CDR2 ANQGSEA. The V end lost 6 bases, the J end lost 5 bases, and 13 bases lay between the germline ends. The CDR3 loop reads CSVVGQPYGYTF. CDR3 coding DNA: TGCAGCGTCGTTGGGCAGCCATATGGCTACACCTTC. The full variable domain, with the rest looked up from reference TRBV29-1 and TRBJ1-2, is SAVISQKPSRDICQRGTSLTIQCQVDSQVTMMFWYRQQPGQSLTLIATANQGSEATYESGFVIDKFPISRPNLTFSTLTVSNMSPEDSSIYLCSVVGQPYGYTFGSGTRLTVV.

The rearrangement uses TRBV6-5 and TRBJ1-1, with D maybe TRBD1 (5 bases). The CDR3 extends over 12 amino acids. V was trimmed by 8 bases and J by 1 base, leaving 8 bases between them. Germline values: CDR1 MNHEY, CDR2 SVGAGI. CDR3 loop: CASHDRNTEAFF. In DNA, the CDR3 is TGTGCCAGCCACGACAGGAACACTGAAGCTTTCTTT.

The V call is TRBV29-1, the J call TRBJ1-2; no firm D call. The germline V gene has CDR1 SQVTM and CDR2 ANQGSEA. This CDR3 is built from 13 residues. Trimming cost V 3 bases and J 3 bases, with 11 bases left between them. The DNA of the CDR3 is TGCAGCGTTGAGGGAGGAATCGACTATGGCTACACCTTC. This translates into CSVEGGIDYGYTF.